This T cell receptor beta chain stems from a study of blood T cell repertoires in COVID-19. Study-wide context: Specimens from acute and convalescent COVID-19 originated in the United States, Italy and Spain.

This CDR3 spans 15 amino acids. Germline V gives CDR1 MNHEY, CDR2 SMNVEV (reference sequence). Trimming took 5 bases from V and 4 from J, leaving 15 bases between them. A single count supports this clone. Per the original methods: Nucleated cell number was recorded as an estimate derived from reference gene primer amplification. The assay was immunoSEQ multiplex PCR, and TCRdb's table has in-frame clones only and misses some. V, J and clone size reflect that table, while D and trimming were determined from the DNA. This sample has 150,000 to 200,000 clones, with 85% found just once. Input material: peripheral blood. V is TRBV27 and J is TRBJ1-3; tentative D call: TRBD1 (6 bases). This receptor was taken from a human donor with acute or convalescent COVID-19. The donor label of this sample is uncertain. The CDR3 is CASSQGRARGNTIYF. CDR3 sequence (DNA): TGTGCCAGCAGTCAGGGGAGGGCCCGGGGAAACACCATATATTTT.